The source of this T cell receptor (beta chain) is a study of identifying expanded T cells in peripheral blood. No infections or other immune events were documented during collection. The CDR3 is made up of 14 amino acids. CDR1 is MNHEY and CDR2 is SMNVEV in the germline V gene (reference sequence). J gave up 8 bases and V 3 bases, and 3 bases lay outside the gene matches. The method was immunoSEQ multiplex PCR; TCRdb's version includes in-frame clones alone and lacks a portion of them. The sample has around 100,000 clones; around 89% are singletons. This sequence joins TRBV27 and TRBJ1-6, with 8 bases identical to TRBD1. The receptor's source is a person aged 18 to 70 in good health. The sequenced sample consisted of blood. The CDR3 sequence is CASSLDRVYSPLHF. The CDR3 coding sequence is TGTGCCAGCAGTTTGGACAGGGTATATTCACCCCTCCACTTT.